The following is a TCR beta chain sequence with its context. No antigen is known for it. Researchers amplified the TCR beta CDR3 regions from RNA transcripts. An initial round of RT-PCR targeting the TCR CDR3 relied on the HTBI primer set. TCRdb re-called the multiplex PCR reads through MiXCR, storing one row per CDR3 protein. This sample yields fewer than 900,000 distinct CDR3 sequences, of which over 15% are seen a single time; under 10% belongs to the top ten. From germline, CDR1 is SGDLS and CDR2 YYNGEE. The CDR3 has 15 residues. J lost 5 bases, V lost 3 bases, and 7 bases had no gene match. This entry comes from a study of T cells in Graves' hyperthyroidism and ophthalmopathy. Stable disease denoted Graves' hyperthyroidism without ophthalmopathy progression within 18 months. Any patient presenting with uncontrolled infection, other autoimmune disease, pregnancy or lactation was left out. The study's findings and limits: A 13 V-J model separated ophthalmopathy from stable hyperthyroidism.

Sequencing used blood. The gene calls are TRBV9 and TRBJ2-1; 8 bases line up with TRBD1. The source is a man between 18 and 35 years old with Graves' hyperthyroidism. The CDR3 here is CASSDGQGYNNEQFF. The CDR3 DNA reads TGTGCCAGCAGCGACGGACAGGGTTATAACAATGAGCAGTTCTTC.